The 29 T cell receptor beta chains in this list originate from one sample, sequenced in a study of control samples from healthy donors and cancer patients (dated by TCRdb to 2020 to 2022). The library was produced with the immunoSEQ multiplex PCR assay. TCRdb mirrors the immuneACCESS table, restricted to in-frame sequences. Some clones are absent from its copies; in checked studies, under half trace to an unresolved V gene, and the reason for the others is unknown. For this sample the table gives roughly 150,000 clones, of which about 93% were detected only once. The biggest ten clones account for 2% to 2.5% of the sample. The sample taken for sequencing was blood. These receptors all stem from a man aged 45 to 65 in good health.

Only one count was recorded for this clone. CDR3: CASSLRATRQGAAPQYF. The CDR3, as DNA: TGCGCCAGCAGCCTTCGTGCCACCCGACAGGGCGCGGCCCCCCAGTACTTC. The chain recombines TRBV4-1 with TRBJ2-5; TRBD1 aligns across 7 bases. From germline, CDR1 is MGHRA and CDR2 YSYEKL. This CDR3 is 17 amino acids long. V lost 4 bases and J lost 9; bases outside the gene matches: 20.

The rearrangement uses TRBV10-1 and TRBJ1-3; D remains unclear. Germline loops: CDR1 WNHNN, CDR2 SYGVQD (reference sequence). The CDR3 length is 13 residues. Trimming took off 11 bases at V and 0 bases at J, with 11 bases between the two ends. This CDR3 is CASSTDSGNTIYF. CDR3 DNA sequence: TGCGCCTCTTCGACGGACTCTGGAAACACCATATATTTT.

V and J are TRBV5-1 and TRBJ2-3; 13 bases fit TRBD2. Germline CDR1 reads SGHRS; CDR2 reads YFSETQ. The V and J ends lost 4 bases and 6 bases, in that order; junction bases with no gene match: 5. The length of the CDR3 is 15 residues. The CDR3 region is CASSGGLAGSDTQYF. The CDR3, as DNA: TGCGCCAGCAGCGGGGGACTAGCGGGGAGCGATACGCAGTATTTT.

The chain uses TRBV15 and TRBJ1-4; a possible D gene is TRBD1 (5 bases). V lost 2 bases and J lost 6, with 10 bases in between. The CDR3 totals 14 residues. In germline, CDR1 is LNHNV, CDR2 YYDKDF (reference sequence). CDR3 DNA: TGTGCCACCAGCAGAACGCGGGGGGATGAAAAACTGTTTTTT. It is translated as CATSRTRGDEKLFF.

The chain recombines TRBV6-5 with TRBJ1-3; 9 bases match TRBD1. This CDR3 region has 13 residues. V was pared by 8 bases and J by 7 bases, with 6 bases of the junction left unmatched. Germline loops: CDR1 MNHEY, CDR2 SVGAGI. In DNA form, the CDR3 reads TGTGCCAGCGGATGGGACAGGGCGAACACCATATATTTT. It yields the protein CASGWDRANTIYF.

V usage is TRBV21-1 and J usage is TRBJ2-3; the DNA was not compared with TRBD2, the D call given in the table. TRBV21-1 counts as a pseudogene. This CDR3 is built from 23 residues. CDR3 in amino acids: CASSKSFGYVSGRASQGTDTQYF. The CDR3 bases are TGTGCCAGCAGCAAATCTTTCGGTTATGTTAGCGGGAGGGCCTCCCAGGGCACAGATACGCAGTATTTT.

The chain recombines TRBV7-9 with TRBJ2-1, with 9 positions matching TRBD2. The trim removed 1 base at V and 6 bases at J, leaving 4 bases unmatched. The CDR3 is 15 amino acids. Germline CDR1 SEHNR, CDR2 FQNEAQ (reference sequence). The CDR3 coding sequence is TGTGCCAGCAGCTTAGGAGCGGGAGGAGTCAATGAGCAGTTCTTC. It is translated as CASSLGAGGVNEQFF.

V gene TRBV27 combines with J gene TRBJ2-1; the match to TRBD1 covers 8 bases. J lost 1 base, V lost 5 bases, and 4 bases had no gene match. This CDR3 is 15 amino acids long. Germline V gene data show CDR1 as MNHEY and CDR2 as SMNVEV (reference sequence). The CDR3 region is CASSLGTGSYNEQFF. The CDR3 nucleotides read TGTGCCAGCAGTCTGGGGACAGGTTCCTACAATGAGCAGTTCTTC.

V gene TRBV11-2 combines with J gene TRBJ2-5; 10 bases line up with TRBD1. This CDR3 is built from 15 residues. Germline V CDR1 and CDR2: SGHAT, FQNNGV. After removal of 5 bases from V and 4 bases from J, the junction contained 7 bases not matched to a gene. The CDR3 loop is CASSLTRTGGETQYF. The CDR3 region has the DNA TGTGCCAGCAGCCTCACTCGGACAGGGGGAGAGACCCAGTACTTC. Full variable domain (missing parts from reference TRBV11-2 and TRBJ2-5): EAGVAQSPRYKIIEKRQSVAFWCNPISGHATLYWYQQILGQGPKLLIQFQNNGVVDDSQLPKDRFSAERLKGVDSTLKIQPAKLEDSAVYLCASSLTRTGGETQYFGPGTRLLVL.

This clone was recorded once. The rearrangement links TRBV7-3 to TRBJ2-3; 8 positions agree with TRBD2. Germline V gene sequence: CDR1 SGHTA, CDR2 FQGTGA. V was pared by 5 bases and J by 2 bases, with 12 bases of the junction left unmatched. The CDR3 is 17 amino acids. The CDR3 here is CASSPRGAGGNTDTQYF. The CDR3 region has the DNA TGTGCCAGCAGCCCCCGGGGGGCGGGGGGCAACACAGATACGCAGTATTTT.

The genes are TRBV6-1 and TRBJ2-4, with 10 positions matching TRBD2. The CDR3 is 19 residues long. The germline V gene encodes CDR1 MNHNS and CDR2 SASEGT. J gave up 0 bases and V 1 base, and 9 bases lay outside the gene matches. The CDR3 sequence is CASSEGLSGRPLAKNIQYF. The CDR3 DNA follows: TGTGCCAGCAGTGAAGGGCTTAGCGGGAGGCCCCTAGCCAAAAACATTCAGTACTTC.

This chain joins TRBV2 and TRBJ1-3; D gene uncertain. This CDR3 region has 15 residues. V lost 8 bases to trimming and J lost 0 bases, with 14 bases between them. Germline CDR1 is SNHLY and CDR2 is FYNNEI. CDR3 region: CASSLDGRSGNTIYF. The DNA of the CDR3 is TGTGCCAGCTCTTTGGACGGACGCTCTGGAAACACCATATATTTT.

The CDR3 nucleotides read TGTGCCAGCAGTGAAGGAAACGGTCAGCCCCAGCATTTT. It specifies CASSEGNGQPQHF. The rearrangement links TRBV6-1 to TRBJ1-5, with D uncertain. This CDR3 has 13 amino acids. CDR1 MNHNS and CDR2 SASEGT come from the germline V gene. V was trimmed by 1 base and J by 6 bases, leaving 7 bases between them.

In its sample, this clone was seen many times. The genes are TRBV7-2 and TRBJ2-7, with 7 bases fitting TRBD1. The CDR3 runs 13 residues. Germline-derived CDR1 and CDR2 are SGHTA and FQGNSA. V lost 2 bases to trimming and J lost 2 bases; unmatched junction nucleotides: 0. Written as DNA, the CDR3 is TGTGCCAGCAGCTTACAGGGGGCCTACGAGCAGTACTTC. This translates into CASSLQGAYEQYF.

V and J are TRBV10-1 and TRBJ2-2; 7 positions match TRBD2. The length of the CDR3 is 14 residues. Trimming took 3 bases from V and 2 from J; bases not matched to a gene: 0. The germline CDR1 and CDR2 sequences are WNHNN and SYGVQD (reference sequence). CDR3 DNA: TGCGCCAGCAGTGAAGCGGGAAACACCGGGGAGCTGTTTTTT. Translating gives CASSEAGNTGELFF.

The chain links TRBV4-1 to TRBJ2-1; TRBD2 matches 7 bases. J was trimmed by 2 bases and V by 4 bases; bases with no gene match: 8. The germline gives CDR1 MGHRA, CDR2 YSYEKL. The CDR3 runs 16 residues. Here the CDR3 reads CASSPLARGTYNEQFF. CDR3 bases: TGCGCCAGCAGCCCGCTCGCGCGGGGGACCTACAATGAGCAGTTCTTC.

The chain recombines TRBV11-2 with TRBJ2-2, with 7 bases lining up with TRBD1. CDR3 length equals 14 residues. Germline assignment: CDR1 SGHAT and CDR2 FQNNGV. With V trimmed by 6 bases and J by 3 bases, 4 bases remained unmatched. The DNA for the CDR3 is TGTGCCAGCAGACGACAGGGAGACACCGGGGAGCTGTTTTTT. This codes for CASRRQGDTGELFF.

Of note for this clone: At one boundary the junction diverges from the germline segment, which might be a read error. The V call is TRBV7-7, the J call TRBJ2-2, with TRBD2 matching 12 bases. This CDR3 region has 16 residues. Looked up from germline, CDR1 is SSHAT and CDR2 is FNYEAQ (reference sequence). In nucleotides, the CDR3 is TGTGCTAGCAGCCCGGCTAGCGGGAGGGGAACCGGGGAGCTGTTTTTT. The encoded protein is CASSPASGRGTGELFF.

This clone turned up a few times. The chain employs TRBV19 and TRBJ2-5, with 7 nucleotides matching TRBD1. Germline CDR1 LNHDA, CDR2 SQIVND (reference sequence). This CDR3 contains 13 residues. With 6 bases clipped from V and 4 bases from J, the junction kept 5 bases outside the gene matches. CDR3 residues: CASSPTGSETQYF. The DNA for the CDR3 is TGTGCCAGTAGCCCGACAGGGTCAGAGACCCAGTACTTC.

The chain joins TRBV7-9 to TRBJ1-2, with D unresolved. Germline lookup yields CDR1 SEHNR and CDR2 FQNEAQ (reference sequence). CDR3 length equals 11 residues. The V and J ends lost 7 bases and 3 bases respectively, with 6 bases between them. CDR3 sequence (DNA): TGTGCCAGCACCATAGACTATGGCTACACCTTC. Amino acid sequence: CASTIDYGYTF.

CDR3 residues: CASRGQGPYEQYF. The CDR3 nucleotides are TGTGCCAGCAGGGGACAGGGACCCTACGAGCAGTACTTC. This chain joins TRBV2 and TRBJ2-7; TRBD1 matches at 9 bases. Germline V lookup: CDR1 SNHLY, CDR2 FYNNEI. The CDR3 is 13 amino acids. The ends lost 6 bases at V and 2 bases at J; junction bases unmatched: 2.

The gene calls are TRBV29-1 and TRBJ2-7; D is possibly TRBD1 (5 bases). Germline V gene lookup returns CDR1 SQVTM and CDR2 ANQGSEA. V lost 4 bases, J lost 7 bases, and 17 bases lay in between. This CDR3 has 13 amino acids. The CDR3 DNA sequence: TGCAGCGTTGCGGCAGGGTCCCCCCAGGAGCAGTACTTC. It yields the protein CSVAAGSPQEQYF.

In this sample, this clone turned up once. This chain uses TRBV28 with TRBJ1-6; 9 bases match TRBD1. The germline V gene encodes CDR1 MDHEN and CDR2 SYDVKM. The CDR3 length is 12 residues. Trimming at V came to 11 bases and at J to 15 bases, leaving 11 bases not matched to a gene. CDR3 in amino acids: CASRPGQGGLHF. In DNA form, the CDR3 reads TGTGCCTCTCGACCGGGACAGGGAGGCCTCCACTTT.

The chain joins TRBV5-1 to TRBJ2-5; possible D gene TRBD1, 6 bases. Deletions cut 0 bases from V and 4 bases from J, with 10 bases between. This CDR3 contains 14 residues. CDR1 is SGHRS and CDR2 is YFSETQ in the germline V gene. The CDR3 reads CASSLGTVGETQYF. CDR3 sequence (DNA): TGCGCCAGCAGCTTGGGGACAGTCGGAGAGACCCAGTACTTC.

This rearrangement joins TRBV29-1 to TRBJ1-4; tentative D call: TRBD1 (5 bases). The CDR3 is 12 residues long. Trimming removed 6 bases at V and 7 bases at J, with 12 bases between. Germline V lookup: CDR1 SQVTM, CDR2 ANQGSEA. CDR3 residues: CSVAGTGEKLFF. The CDR3 DNA reads TGCAGCGTGGCAGGGACGGGTGAAAAACTGTTTTTT.

This sequence joins TRBV7-8 and TRBJ2-7; 7 bases are shared with TRBD2. Trimming took 7 bases from V and 7 from J; bases not matched to a gene: 13. CDR1 and CDR2 (germline): SGHVS, FQNEAQ. The CDR3 runs 14 residues. The CDR3 loop is CASTPGEGPWEQYF. The CDR3 DNA reads as TGTGCCAGCACCCCTGGGGAGGGGCCATGGGAGCAGTACTTC. Combining the CDR3 with reference TRBV7-8 and TRBJ2-7 gives the whole variable domain GAGVSQSPRYKVAKRGQDVALRCDPISGHVSLFWYQQALGQGPEFLTYFQNEAQLDKSGLPSDRFFAERPEGSVSTLKIQRTQQEDSAVYLCASTPGEGPWEQYFGPGTRLTVT.

The chain couples TRBV10-2 to TRBJ1-6; D ambiguous. The germline V and J ends were trimmed by 6 bases and 10 bases, with 13 bases remaining between them. Germline values: CDR1 WSHSY, CDR2 SAAADI. The CDR3 is 13 amino acids. CDR3 region: CASRAPQNSPLHF. The CDR3 nucleotides read TGCGCCAGCAGAGCCCCGCAGAACTCACCCCTCCACTTT.

The chain carries TRBV5-1 and TRBJ2-7; TRBD1 matches at 11 bases. J gave up 3 bases and V 0 bases, and 5 bases lay outside the gene matches. The CDR3 consists of 16 residues. CDR1 SGHRS and CDR2 YFSETQ come from the germline V gene. The CDR3 protein is CASSLGAGTGGYEQYF. DNA of the CDR3: TGCGCCAGCAGCTTGGGGGCTGGGACAGGGGGCTACGAGCAGTACTTC.

The chain recombines TRBV10-3 with TRBJ2-1; no clear D gene. Trimming stripped 4 bases from V and 5 bases from J, with 3 bases between. Germline V lookup: CDR1 ENHRY, CDR2 SYGVKD. CDR3 size: 11 residues. The CDR3 DNA reads as TGTGCCATCAGTGTTGACAATGAGCAGTTCTTC. This translates into CAISVDNEQFF.